This T cell receptor beta chain was observed in a study of blood T cell repertoires in COVID-19. Whole-study context: Sites across the United States, Italy and Spain contributed samples from acute and convalescent COVID-19. PBMCs, B-cell-depleted T cells, or T cells were the source of the cDNA or gDNA that made up the material.

As processed by the authors: The assay estimated nucleated cells by amplifying reference gene primers. Some clones are missing from TCRdb's copy, which holds only in-frame ones; the method was immunoSEQ multiplex PCR. V and J calls and clone size follow that table, whereas D and trimming were derived from the DNA. This table has 89,000 or so clones, 90% to 95% appearing once. Germline CDR1 and CDR2: LGHNA and YSLEER. The CDR3 loop spans 15 amino acids. V shed 4 bases and J shed 1 base, with 11 bases lying between them. The chain is built from TRBV4-3 and TRBJ2-1, with D unresolved. The sequencing input was peripheral blood. The TCR originated in a human donor with active COVID-19. The donor label of this sample is uncertain. CDR3 bases: TGCGCCAGCAGCCCATCACGAGTTTCCTACAATGAGCAGTTCTTC. Protein product: CASSPSRVSYNEQFF.